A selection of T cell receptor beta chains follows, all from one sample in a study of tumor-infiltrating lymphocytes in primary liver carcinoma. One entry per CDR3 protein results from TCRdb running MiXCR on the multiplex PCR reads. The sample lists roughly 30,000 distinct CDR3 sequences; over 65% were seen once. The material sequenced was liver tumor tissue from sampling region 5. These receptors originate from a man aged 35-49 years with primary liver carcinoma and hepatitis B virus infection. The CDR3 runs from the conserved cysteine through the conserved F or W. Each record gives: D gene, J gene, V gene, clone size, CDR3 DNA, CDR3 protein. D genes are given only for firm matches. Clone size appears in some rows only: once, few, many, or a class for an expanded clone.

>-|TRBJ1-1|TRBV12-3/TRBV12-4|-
TGTGCCCGCAGTTTAAAGAATACTGAAGCTTTCTTT
CARSLKNTEAFF
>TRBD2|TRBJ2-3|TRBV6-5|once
TGTACCAGCAACCCTAGCGGGTCTGGCACAGATACGCATTATTTT
CTSNPSGSGTDTHYF
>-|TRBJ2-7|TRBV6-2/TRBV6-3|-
TGTGCTAGCAGTCCCCAGGTGCACCCCTCCTACGACCAGTACTTC
CASSPQVHPSYDQYF
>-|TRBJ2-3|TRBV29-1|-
TGCAGCGTTGAAGGTTCACGGGATTCTAGCACAGATACGCAGTATTTT
CSVEGSRDSSTDTQYF
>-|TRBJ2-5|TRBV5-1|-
TGCGCCAGCAGCCTACAACCCCTTGGCCAAGAGACCCAGCACTTC
CASSLQPLGQETQHF
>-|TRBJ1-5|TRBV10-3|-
TGTACCATCGGTGGGTCTTGGCAGGATCAGCCCCAGCATTTT
CTIGGSWQDQPQHF
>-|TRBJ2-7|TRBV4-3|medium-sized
TGCGCCAGCAGCCAAGGGGTGGGGAGTGCCTACGAGCAGTACTTC
CASSQGVGSAYEQYF
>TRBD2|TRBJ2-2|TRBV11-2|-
TGCGCCAGCAACTCTAGCGGGAGTGCTCCCGGGGAGCTGTTTTTT
CASNSSGSAPGELFF
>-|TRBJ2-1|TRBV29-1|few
TGCAGTGTCCGCCCAGGGGGGAACGAGCAGTTCTTC
CSVRPGGNEQFF
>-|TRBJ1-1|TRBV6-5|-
TGTGCCAGCAGCCAGACAGAGGGCACTGAAGCTTTCTTT
CASSQTEGTEAFF
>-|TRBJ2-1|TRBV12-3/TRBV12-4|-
TGTGCCAGCAGTTTTAACAACCGGTACAATAAGCAGTTCTTC
CASSFNNRYNKQFF
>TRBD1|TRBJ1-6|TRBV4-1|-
TGCACCAGCAGCCACCACCTACAGGGGGCGGATTCGCTCCCCCACTTT
CTSSHHLQGADSLPHF
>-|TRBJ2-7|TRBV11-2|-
TGTGCCAGCAGCCTAGATATGGCACCAAAACCCTGCGAGCAGTACTTC
CASSLDMAPKPCEQYF
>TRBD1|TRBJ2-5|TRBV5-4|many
TGTGCCAGCAGCGGTCAGGGGGCAATCGGGGAGACCCAGTACTTC
CASSGQGAIGETQYF
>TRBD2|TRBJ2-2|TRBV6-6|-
TGTGCCAGCAGTTACTCGATATCTGGACTAGCGAACACCGGGGTGCTGTTTTTT
CASSYSISGLANTGVLFF
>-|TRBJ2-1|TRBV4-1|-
TGCGCCAGCAGCCCGCTCGGTAACAACAACAACGATCAGTTCTTT
CASSPLGNNNNDQFF
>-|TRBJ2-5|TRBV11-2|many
TGTGTCAGCAGCTTTTCCCCCGGTAGCGGACAAGAGACCCAGTACTTC
CVSSFSPGSGQETQYF
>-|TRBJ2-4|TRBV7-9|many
TGTGCCAGCAGCCCTCAAGACATTCAGTACTTC
CASSPQDIQYF
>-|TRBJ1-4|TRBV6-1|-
TGTGCCAGCAGTATCGGGCAGTGGGATAATGAAAAACTGTTTTTT
CASSIGQWDNEKLFF
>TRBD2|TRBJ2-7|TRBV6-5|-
TGTGCCAGCAGTTACTGGACTAGTGGGAGCGTGGTTTACGAGCAGTACTTC
CASSYWTSGSVVYEQYF
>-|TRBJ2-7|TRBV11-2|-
TGTACCAGCAGCCTAGATCTTGGTAGATGGGAGCAGTACTTC
CTSSLDLGRWEQYF
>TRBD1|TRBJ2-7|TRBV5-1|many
TGCGCCAGCAGCTCCGGACAGGGGGCTAGGGAGCAGTACTTC
CASSSGQGAREQYF
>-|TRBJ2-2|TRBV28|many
TGTGCCAGCAGTTTGTTCGGGGCCGGGCCCGGGGAGCTGTTTTTT
CASSLFGAGPGELFF
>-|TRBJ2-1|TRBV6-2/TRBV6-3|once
TGTGCCAACAGCCCCGGATTAGCGGACGTCTACAATGAGCAGTTCTTC
CANSPGLADVYNEQFF
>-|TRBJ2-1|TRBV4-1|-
TGCGCCAGCAGCCCCCTCGATAACAACAACAATGAGCAGCTCTTC
CASSPLDNNNNEQLF
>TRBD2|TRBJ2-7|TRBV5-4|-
TGTGTCAGCAGTCTCTCCGGGACTAGCATTGACGAGCAGTACTTC
CVSSLSGTSIDEQYF
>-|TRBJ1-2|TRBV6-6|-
TGTGCCAGCAGTTCTGTGGACACGCACAACTATGGCTACACCTTC
CASSSVDTHNYGYTF
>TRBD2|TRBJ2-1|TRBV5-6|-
TGTGCCAGCAGCTTTCAGCGGGGGGCCCCGGGACTATATGGGCATGAGCAGTTCTTC
CASSFQRGAPGLYGHEQFF
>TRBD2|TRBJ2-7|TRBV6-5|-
TGTGCCAGCAATCTCCTTAGCGGGAGCTTAGCCTACGAGCAGTATTTC
CASNLLSGSLAYEQYF
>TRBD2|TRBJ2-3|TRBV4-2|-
TGTGCCAACAGCCAAGACCGAGCGGGGGTAAGGGATACGCAGTATTTT
CANSQDRAGVRDTQYF
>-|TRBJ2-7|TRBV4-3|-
TGCGCTAGCAGCCAAGATCTAGAGACTCCCTACGAGCAGTACTTC
CASSQDLETPYEQYF
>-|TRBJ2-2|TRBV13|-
TGTGCCACCAGCCCCGGACTCTCCGCGGAGCTGTTTTTT
CATSPGLSAELFF
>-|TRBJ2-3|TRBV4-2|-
TGTACCAGCAGCCAAGAGAAGGGAGTGACAGACACGCAGTATTTT
CTSSQEKGVTDTQYF
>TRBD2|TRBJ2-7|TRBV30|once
TGTGCCTGGAGTCGAGGACTAGCCGCATACTACGATAAGTACTTC
CAWSRGLAAYYDKYF
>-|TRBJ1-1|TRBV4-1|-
TGCCCCAGCAGCCCGATGGGCGGGGGCGCGAACACCGAAGCTTTCTTT
CPSSPMGGGANTEAFF
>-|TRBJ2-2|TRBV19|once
TGTGTCAGTAGTATTTCTCCAGGATCCGGGGAGCTGTTTTTT
CVSSISPGSGELFF
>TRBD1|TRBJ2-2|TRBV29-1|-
TGCAGCGTTGAGGGACAGGGGTCCGAGGAGCTGTTTTTT
CSVEGQGSEELFF
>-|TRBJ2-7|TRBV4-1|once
TGCGCCAGCAGCCTTGGAGAAGGAGCCTACGAGCAGTACTTC
CASSLGEGAYEQYF
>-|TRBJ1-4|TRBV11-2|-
TGTGCCAGCACCCCCCGAACGTACGTCCCGGGACTATTTTTT
CASTPRTYVPGLFF
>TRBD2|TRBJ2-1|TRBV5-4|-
TGTACCAGCAGTACGAGACTAGCGGGAGCCAATGAGCAGTTCTTC
CTSSTRLAGANEQFF
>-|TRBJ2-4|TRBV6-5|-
TGTGCCAGCAGCAGGACAGAGTCCCACGTAGCAGGAGGTACAGCCAAAAACATTCAGTACTTC
CASSRTESHVAGGTAKNIQYF
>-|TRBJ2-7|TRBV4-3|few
TGCGCCAGCAGCCCCAAGGACAGCACCTACGAGCAGTACTTC
CASSPKDSTYEQYF
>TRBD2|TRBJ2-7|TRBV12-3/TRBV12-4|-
TGTGTCTGTAACTACGGACTAGTTGACGAGCAGTACTTC
CVCNYGLVDEQYF
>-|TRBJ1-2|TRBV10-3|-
TGTGCCATCAGTGCGATAGGGTCGGACGGATATGGATACGCCTTC
CAISAIGSDGYGYAF
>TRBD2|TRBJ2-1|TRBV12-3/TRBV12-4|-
TGTACCAGTATCTTAGCGGGCGCGTCCTACAATGAGCAGTTCTTC
CTSILAGASYNEQFF
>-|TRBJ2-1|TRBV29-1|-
TGCAGCGTTCGACAAGGGGGGGATGGGCAGTTCTTC
CSVRQGGDGQFF
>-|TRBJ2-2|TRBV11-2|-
TGTGTCAGTAGCTTTGCGGGATCGAAAACCGGGGAGCTGTTTTTT
CVSSFAGSKTGELFF
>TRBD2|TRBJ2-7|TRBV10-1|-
TGCGCCATGGGTAGGACTAGCGCACCGTACGAGCAGTACTTC
CAMGRTSAPYEQYF
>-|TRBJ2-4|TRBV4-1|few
TGCGCCAGCAGCCGAAGTGTTGATGGGACCAAGAACATTCAGTACTTC
CASSRSVDGTKNIQYF
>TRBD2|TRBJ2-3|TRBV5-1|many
TGCGCCAGCAGCTCCCTAGTAGCGGGAGCCACAGATACGCAGTATTTT
CASSSLVAGATDTQYF
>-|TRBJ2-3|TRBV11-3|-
TGTGCCAGCAGCCTAGGTGTGGGACGCACAGATACGCAGTATTTT
CASSLGVGRTDTQYF
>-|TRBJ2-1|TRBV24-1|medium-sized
TGTGCCACCAGTGATTTGTCAGGGAAGAATGAGCAGTTCTTC
CATSDLSGKNEQFF
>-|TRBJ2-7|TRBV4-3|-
TGCGTCAGCAGCCAAGGGGTGGGGATTGCCTACAAGCAGTACTTC
CVSSQGVGIAYKQYF
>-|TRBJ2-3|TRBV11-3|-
TGTGCCAGCTGTTTAGAGTCCGGGCCCACAGATACGCAGTATTTT
CASCLESGPTDTQYF
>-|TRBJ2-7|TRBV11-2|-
TGTGCCAGCAGCTTAGATCTTAGTGCATGGCAGCAGTACTTC
CASSLDLSAWQQYF
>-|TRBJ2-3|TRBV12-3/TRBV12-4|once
TGTGCCAACAGTTTATTTGAGTCCTCCACAGATACGCAATATTTT
CANSLFESSTDTQYF